The 10 T cell receptor beta chains below all came from one sample that was sequenced in a study of early T cells in non-severe SARS-CoV-2 infection. Using its own MiXCR run on the 5' RACE reads, TCRdb lists one record per CDR3 protein. Among around 64,000 distinct CDR3 sequences listed, roughly 12% were seen once. The specimen was whole blood. The receptors originated from an adult who was a healthcare worker with PCR-confirmed SARS-CoV-2 infection or an uninfected control (not recorded which).

The CDR3 DNA reads as TGCAGCGTTGAAGCCAGGGGAAAGTCTGGGGCCAACGTCCTGACTTTC. Amino acids: CSVEARGKSGANVLTF. The chain uses TRBV29-1 and TRBJ2-6; D may be TRBD1 (6 bases). Per the germline V gene, CDR1 is SQVTM and CDR2 is ANQGSEA. The germline V and J ends were trimmed by 1 base and 1 base, with 11 bases remaining between them. The CDR3 runs 16 residues.

In this sample, this clonotype turned up many times. This chain links TRBV5-4 with TRBJ1-2, with unresolved D. V was pared by 0 bases and J by 4 bases, with 19 bases between. The CDR3 loop spans 17 amino acids. The V gene's germline CDR1 is SGHNT and CDR2 YYREEE (reference sequence). The CDR3 sequence: CASSLDGFGGSGYGYTF. In DNA form, the CDR3 reads TGTGCCAGCAGCTTGGACGGGTTTGGCGGGTCGGGCTATGGCTACACCTTC.

The rearrangement joins TRBV5-6 to TRBJ2-6, with TRBD2 matching 7 bases. V shed 3 bases and J 2 bases; nucleotides not matched to a gene: 2. This CDR3 is 15 amino acids long. Germline-derived CDR1 and CDR2 are SGHDT and YYEEEE. The CDR3 region is CASSSRGAGANVLTF. CDR3 sequence (DNA): TGTGCCAGCAGCTCCCGGGGGGCTGGGGCCAACGTCCTGACTTTC.

This clonotype has at least ten counts. The final CDR3 position lacks the conserved phenylalanine or tryptophan, pointing to a likely read error. This rearrangement joins TRBV5-1 to TRBJ2-2; TRBD1 matches 8 bases. Per the germline V gene, CDR1 is SGHRS and CDR2 is YFSETQ. V dropped 3 bases and J dropped 4; count of bases not matched to a gene: 5. CDR3 length equals 15 residues. CDR3 amino acids: CASSSDRGPTGELFS. The CDR3 nucleotides are TGCGCCAGCAGCTCTGACAGGGGACCCACCGGGGAGCTGTTTTCT.

Many counts were recorded for this clonotype. The V gene is TRBV11-3, the J gene TRBJ1-2; 9 bases are shared with TRBD1. The ends lost 5 bases at V and 2 bases at J; junction bases unmatched: 9. This CDR3 region has 16 residues. Germline lookup yields CDR1 SGHNT and CDR2 YENEEA. The CDR3 region is CASSPDRDRVNYGYTF. CDR3 DNA sequence: TGTGCCAGCAGCCCTGACCGGGACAGGGTGAACTATGGCTACACCTTC.

Written as DNA, the CDR3 is TGTGCCAGCAGGACCCCGGGACTAGCGGGATTGGAGGAGACCCAGTACTTC. Protein product: CASRTPGLAGLEETQYF. The chain links TRBV6-5 to TRBJ2-5, with 13 bases identical to TRBD2. Germline values: CDR1 MNHEY, CDR2 SVGAGI. V lost 6 bases and J lost 5; bases outside the gene matches: 12. The CDR3 covers 17 residues.

In its sample, this clonotype was seen many times. This rearrangement joins TRBV7-3 to TRBJ1-2; no clear D gene. The CDR3 length is 13 residues. Between the trimmed V and J ends, which lost 2 bases and 2 bases, there was a span of 6 bases. CDR1 is SGHTA, CDR2 FQGTGA, per germline. CDR3 in DNA: TGTGCCAGCAGCTTAGGTCAGAACTATGGCTACACCTTC. Translated: CASSLGQNYGYTF.

This clonotype was recorded at least ten times. The genes are TRBV20-1 and TRBJ2-2; 7 nucleotides agree with TRBD1. The CDR3 sequence is 16 residues long. The ends lost 0 bases at V and 6 bases at J; junction bases unmatched: 10. Per the germline V gene, CDR1 is DFQATT and CDR2 is SNEGSKA (reference sequence). CDR3 in amino acids: CSARDIKTGESGELFF. Written as DNA, the CDR3 is TGCAGTGCTAGAGATATAAAAACAGGGGAGTCCGGGGAGCTGTTTTTT.

In its sample, this clonotype was seen a few times. The chain couples TRBV3-1 to TRBJ1-6; D is ambiguous. CDR1 is LGHDT and CDR2 is YNNKEL in the germline V gene (reference sequence). The V gene lost 1 base and the J gene lost 7 bases, with 8 bases spanning the gap. The CDR3 is made up of 14 amino acids. The chain's CDR3 is CASSQGTVNSPLHF. The CDR3 bases are TGTGCCAGCAGCCAAGGGACGGTAAATTCACCCCTCCACTTT.

Many counts were recorded for this clonotype. V and J are TRBV25-1 and TRBJ1-3; unclear D gene. Germline V lookup: CDR1 MGHDK, CDR2 SYGVNS. V lost 0 bases and J lost 4, with 7 bases in between. The CDR3 runs to 14 residues. CDR3 sequence reads: CASSEYIGGNTIYF. For the CDR3, the DNA is TGTGCCAGCAGTGAATATATAGGGGGAAACACCATATATTTT. Based on the CDR3 plus reference TRBV25-1 and TRBJ1-3, the full variable domain is EADIYQTPRYLVIGTGKKITLECSQTMGHDKMYWYQQDPGMELHLIHYSYGVNSTEKGDLSSESTVSRIRTEHFPLTLESARPSHTSQYLCASSEYIGGNTIYFGEGSWLTVV.